This T cell receptor beta chain was sequenced in a study of blood T cell repertoires in COVID-19. Study-level background: COVID-19 samples collected from the United States, Italy and Spain covered acute and convalescent phases. In each case, the material was cDNA or gDNA derived from T cells, B-cell-depleted T cells, or PBMCs.

Per the study methods: Researchers report that nucleated cell counts were estimated from reference gene primer amplification. Assay: immunoSEQ multiplex PCR; the TCRdb copy retains only in-frame clones and omits some. From that table come the V and J calls and clone size; the DNA was used to work out D and trimming. The sample records around 150,000 clones, about 77% being singletons. The CDR3 loop spans 16 amino acids. V was shortened by 5 bases and J by 1 base, with 17 bases between the two germline ends. The germline V gene has CDR1 SGHTA and CDR2 FQGTGA. The specimen sequenced was peripheral blood. This clonotype originated in a woman of 80 years or more with acute or convalescent COVID-19. The chain carries TRBV7-3 and TRBJ1-1; TRBD1 might be the D (6 bases). CDR3 residues: CASSRRKHRENTEAFF. The CDR3 bases are TGTGCCAGCAGCCGAAGGAAGCACAGGGAGAACACTGAAGCTTTCTTT.